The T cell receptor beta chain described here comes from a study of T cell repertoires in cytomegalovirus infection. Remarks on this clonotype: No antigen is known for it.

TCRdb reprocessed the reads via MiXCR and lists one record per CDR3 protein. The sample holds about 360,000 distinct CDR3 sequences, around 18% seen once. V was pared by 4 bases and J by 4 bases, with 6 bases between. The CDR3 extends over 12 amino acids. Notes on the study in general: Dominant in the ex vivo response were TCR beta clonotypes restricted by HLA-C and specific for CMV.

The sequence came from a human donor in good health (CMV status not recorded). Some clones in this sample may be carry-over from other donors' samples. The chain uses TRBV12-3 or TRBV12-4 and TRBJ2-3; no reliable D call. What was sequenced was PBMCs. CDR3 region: CASSYRADTQYF. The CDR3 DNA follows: TGTGCCAGCAGTTATCGGGCAGATACGCAGTATTTT.